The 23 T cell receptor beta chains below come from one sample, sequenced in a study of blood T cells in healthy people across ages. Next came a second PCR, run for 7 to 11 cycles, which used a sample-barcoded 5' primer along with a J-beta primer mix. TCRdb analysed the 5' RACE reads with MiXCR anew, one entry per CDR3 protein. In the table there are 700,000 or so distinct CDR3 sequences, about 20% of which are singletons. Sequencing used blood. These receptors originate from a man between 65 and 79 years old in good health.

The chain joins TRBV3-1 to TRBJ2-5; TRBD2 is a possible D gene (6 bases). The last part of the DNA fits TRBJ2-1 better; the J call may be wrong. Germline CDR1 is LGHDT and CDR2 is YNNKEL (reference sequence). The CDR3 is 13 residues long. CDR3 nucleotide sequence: TGTGCCAGCAGCCAAAACCTCAGCGGGGAGCAGTTCTTC. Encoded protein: CASSQNLSGEQFF.

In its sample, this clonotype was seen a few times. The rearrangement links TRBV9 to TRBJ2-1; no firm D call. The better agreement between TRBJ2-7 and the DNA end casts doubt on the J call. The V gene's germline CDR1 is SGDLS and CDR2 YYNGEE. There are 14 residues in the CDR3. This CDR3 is CASSVGKGNYEQYF. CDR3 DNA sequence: TGTGCCAGCAGCGTAGGGAAAGGGAACTACGAGCAGTACTTC.

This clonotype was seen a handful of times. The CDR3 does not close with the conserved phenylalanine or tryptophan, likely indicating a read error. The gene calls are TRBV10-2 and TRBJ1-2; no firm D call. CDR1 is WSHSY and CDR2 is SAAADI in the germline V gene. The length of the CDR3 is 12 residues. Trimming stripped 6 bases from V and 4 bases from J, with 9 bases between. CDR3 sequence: CASRSGSYGYTL. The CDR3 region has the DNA TGCGCCAGCAGATCAGGTTCCTATGGCTACACCCTC.

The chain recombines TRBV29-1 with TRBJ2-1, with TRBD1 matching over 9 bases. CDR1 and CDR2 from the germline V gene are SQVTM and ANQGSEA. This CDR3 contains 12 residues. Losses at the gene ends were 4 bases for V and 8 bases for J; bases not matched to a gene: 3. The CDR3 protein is CSVGRTGDEQFF. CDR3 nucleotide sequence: TGCAGCGTTGGCAGGACAGGGGATGAGCAGTTCTTC.

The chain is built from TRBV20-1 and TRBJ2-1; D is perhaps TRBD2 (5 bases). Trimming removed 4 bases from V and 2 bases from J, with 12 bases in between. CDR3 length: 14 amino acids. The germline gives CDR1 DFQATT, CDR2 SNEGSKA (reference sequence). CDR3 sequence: CSAIMLAAYNEQFF. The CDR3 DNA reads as TGCAGTGCTATTATGCTAGCAGCCTACAATGAGCAGTTCTTC.

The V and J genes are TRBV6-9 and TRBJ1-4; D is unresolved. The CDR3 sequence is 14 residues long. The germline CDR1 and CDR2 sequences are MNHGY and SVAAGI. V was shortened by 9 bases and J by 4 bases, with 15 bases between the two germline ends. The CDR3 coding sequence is TGTGCCAGGACCCCGAGAGCTGATAATGAAAAACTGTTTTTT. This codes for CARTPRADNEKLFF.

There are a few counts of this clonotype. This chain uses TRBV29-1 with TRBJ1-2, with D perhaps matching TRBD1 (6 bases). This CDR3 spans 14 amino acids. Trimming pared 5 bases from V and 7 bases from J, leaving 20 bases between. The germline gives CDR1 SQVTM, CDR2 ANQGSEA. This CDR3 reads CSVTGMRQVRGYTF. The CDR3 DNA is TGCAGCGTTACGGGTATGAGACAGGTCCGTGGCTACACCTTC.

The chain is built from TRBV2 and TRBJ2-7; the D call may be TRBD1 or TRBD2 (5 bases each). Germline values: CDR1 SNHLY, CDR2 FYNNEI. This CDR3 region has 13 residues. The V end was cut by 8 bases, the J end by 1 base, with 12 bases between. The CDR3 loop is CASGTGNSYEQYF. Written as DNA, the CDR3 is TGTGCCAGCGGGACGGGAAATTCCTACGAGCAGTACTTC.

The CDR3 DNA sequence: TGTGCCACTCTGACTAGCGGGGGGAACAAGCAGTTCTTC. Amino acids: CATLTSGGNKQFF. The chain joins TRBV3-1 to TRBJ2-5, with 13 bases fitting TRBD2. The DNA matches TRBJ2-1 better at its end, which makes the J call doubtful. The CDR3 covers 13 residues. Looked up from germline, CDR1 is LGHDT and CDR2 is YNNKEL (reference sequence).

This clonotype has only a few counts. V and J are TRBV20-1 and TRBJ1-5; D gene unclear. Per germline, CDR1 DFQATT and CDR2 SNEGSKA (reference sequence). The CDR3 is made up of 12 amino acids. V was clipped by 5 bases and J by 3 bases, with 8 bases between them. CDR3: CSASDINQPQHF. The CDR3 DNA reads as TGCAGTGCTTCCGACATCAATCAGCCCCAGCATTTT.

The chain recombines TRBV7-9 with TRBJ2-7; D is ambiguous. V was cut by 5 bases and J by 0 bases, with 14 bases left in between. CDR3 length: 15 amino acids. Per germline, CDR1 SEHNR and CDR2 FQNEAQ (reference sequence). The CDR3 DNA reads TGTGCCAGCAGCCCGGGCCACAATTCCTCCTACGAGCAGTACGTC. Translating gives CASSPGHNSSYEQYV.

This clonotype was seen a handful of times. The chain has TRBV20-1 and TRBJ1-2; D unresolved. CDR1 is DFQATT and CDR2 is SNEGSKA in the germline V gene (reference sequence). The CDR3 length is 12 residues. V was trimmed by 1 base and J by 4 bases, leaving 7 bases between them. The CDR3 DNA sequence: TGCAGTGCTAGAGGGCAGCTCTATGGCTACACCTTC. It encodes CSARGQLYGYTF.

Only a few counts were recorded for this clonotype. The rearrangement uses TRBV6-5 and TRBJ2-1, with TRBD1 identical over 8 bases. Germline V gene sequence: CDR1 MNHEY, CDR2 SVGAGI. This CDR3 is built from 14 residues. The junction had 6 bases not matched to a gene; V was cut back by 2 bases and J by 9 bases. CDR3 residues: CASSYRTGKLEQFF. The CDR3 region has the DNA TGTGCCAGCAGTTACCGGACAGGGAAGCTTGAGCAGTTCTTC.

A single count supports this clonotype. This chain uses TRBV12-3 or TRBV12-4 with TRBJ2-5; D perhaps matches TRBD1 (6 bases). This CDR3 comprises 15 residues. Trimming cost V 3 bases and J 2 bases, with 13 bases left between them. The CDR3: CASSLFGTRQETQYF. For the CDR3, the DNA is TGTGCCAGCAGTTTGTTCGGGACAAGACAAGAGACCCAGTACTTC.

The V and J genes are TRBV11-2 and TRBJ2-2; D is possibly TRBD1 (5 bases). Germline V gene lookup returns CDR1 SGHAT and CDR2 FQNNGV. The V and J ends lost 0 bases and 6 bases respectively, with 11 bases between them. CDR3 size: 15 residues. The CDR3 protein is CASSLDFVGPGELFF. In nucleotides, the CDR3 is TGTGCCAGCAGCTTAGACTTTGTGGGGCCCGGGGAGCTGTTTTTT.

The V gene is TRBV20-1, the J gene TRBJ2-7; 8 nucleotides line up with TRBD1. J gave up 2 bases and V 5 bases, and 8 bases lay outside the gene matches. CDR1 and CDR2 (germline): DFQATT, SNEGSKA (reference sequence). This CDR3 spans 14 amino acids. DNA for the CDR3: TGCAGTGCTCCGGGACAGGAGTTTACCTACGAGCAGTACTTC. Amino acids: CSAPGQEFTYEQYF.

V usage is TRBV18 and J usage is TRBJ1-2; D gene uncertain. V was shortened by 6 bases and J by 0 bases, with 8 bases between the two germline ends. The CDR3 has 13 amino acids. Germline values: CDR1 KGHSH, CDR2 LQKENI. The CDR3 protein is CASSQLPNYGYTF. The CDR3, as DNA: TGTGCCAGCTCCCAGCTTCCTAACTATGGCTACACCTTC.

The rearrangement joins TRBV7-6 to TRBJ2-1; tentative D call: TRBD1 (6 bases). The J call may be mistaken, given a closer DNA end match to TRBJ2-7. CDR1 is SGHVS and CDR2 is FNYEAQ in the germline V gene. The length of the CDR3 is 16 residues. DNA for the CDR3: TGTGCCAGCAGCTTAAAGGAAACAGGGCTATTCTACGAGCAGTACTTC. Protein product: CASSLKETGLFYEQYF.

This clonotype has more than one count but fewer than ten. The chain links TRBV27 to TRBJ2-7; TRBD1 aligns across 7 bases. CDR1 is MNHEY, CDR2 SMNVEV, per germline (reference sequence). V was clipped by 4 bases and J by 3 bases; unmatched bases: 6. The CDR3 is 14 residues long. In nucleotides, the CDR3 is TGTGCCAGCAGTTCCGGACAGGAGGACTACGAGCAGTACTTC. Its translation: CASSSGQEDYEQYF.

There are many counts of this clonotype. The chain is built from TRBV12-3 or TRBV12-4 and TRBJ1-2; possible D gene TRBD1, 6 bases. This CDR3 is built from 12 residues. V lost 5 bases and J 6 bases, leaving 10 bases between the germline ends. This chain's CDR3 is CASSTYRDGYTF. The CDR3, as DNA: TGTGCCAGCAGTACCTACAGGGATGGCTACACCTTC.

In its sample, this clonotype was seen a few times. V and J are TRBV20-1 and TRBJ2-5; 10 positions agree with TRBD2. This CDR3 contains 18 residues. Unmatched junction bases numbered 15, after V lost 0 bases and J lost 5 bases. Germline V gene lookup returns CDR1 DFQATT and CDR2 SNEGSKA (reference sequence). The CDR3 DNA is TGCAGTGCTAGAGATTATCTCGTGCTAGCGGGAGAGGGTGAGACCCAGTACTTC. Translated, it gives CSARDYLVLAGEGETQYF.

The CDR3 reads CASKELGDGPEKLFF. The CDR3 DNA sequence: TGTGCCAGCAAGGAGTTAGGGGACGGCCCTGAAAAACTGTTTTTT. The chain combines TRBV6-5 with TRBJ1-4, with D possibly matching TRBD1 (5 bases). In germline, CDR1 is MNHEY, CDR2 SVGAGI. The CDR3 is 15 residues long. Trimming cost V 7 bases and J 7 bases, with 19 bases left between them.

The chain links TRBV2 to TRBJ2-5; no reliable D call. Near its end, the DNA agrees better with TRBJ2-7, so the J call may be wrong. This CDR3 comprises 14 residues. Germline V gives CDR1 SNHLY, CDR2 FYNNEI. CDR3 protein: CASSRAYLSYEQYF. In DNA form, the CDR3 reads TGTGCCAGCAGCCGCGCCTACCTATCCTACGAGCAGTACTTC.